The 8 T cell receptor beta chains given below trace back to one sample, sequenced in a study of technical replicates of blood from four donors. Sequencing was performed with immunoSEQ multiplex PCR; in TCRdb, only in-frame clones are kept and a portion is missing. The sample lists roughly 85,000 clones, around 94% occurring once. Sequencing was carried out using T cells isolated from PBMCs. These receptor sequences come from a human donor in good health.

V usage is TRBV5-1 and J usage is TRBJ2-1; TRBD2 aligns across 10 bases. V was pared by 5 bases and J by 8 bases, with 4 bases of the junction left unmatched. The CDR3 runs 13 residues. In germline, CDR1 is SGHRS, CDR2 YFSETQ. CDR3 loop: CASSQRGGDEQFF. In DNA form, the CDR3 reads TGCGCCAGCAGTCAGCGGGGGGGTGATGAGCAGTTCTTC.

The rearrangement uses TRBV11-2 and TRBJ2-7; TRBD2 matches at 11 bases. The germline V gene has CDR1 SGHAT and CDR2 FQNNGV. This CDR3 has 14 amino acids. The V gene end was trimmed by 5 bases and the J gene end by 3 bases; junction bases not matched to a gene: 3. The CDR3 here is CASSAGTSGYEQYF. CDR3 sequence (DNA): TGTGCCAGCAGCGCTGGGACTAGCGGCTACGAGCAGTACTTC.

This chain connects TRBV6-6 to TRBJ1-2; maybe TRBD1 (5 bases). Germline loops: CDR1 MNHNY, CDR2 SVGAGI (reference sequence). This CDR3 is 16 amino acids long. Trimming left V 4 bases short and J 0 bases short, with 15 bases between. The CDR3 region has the DNA TGTGCCAGCAGTTTTTTGGGGCGCCCTACTAACTATGGCTACACCTTC. It encodes CASSFLGRPTNYGYTF.

The chain uses TRBV5-1 and TRBJ2-2; no clear D. The germline V gene has CDR1 SGHRS and CDR2 YFSETQ. V lost 4 bases and J 4 bases, leaving 11 bases between the germline ends. This CDR3 has 14 amino acids. CDR3 nucleotides: TGCGCCAGCAGCCCGACAACCGGCACCGGGGAGCTGTTTTTT. The encoded protein is CASSPTTGTGELFF.

This chain links TRBV5-1 with TRBJ1-1; TRBD1 agrees at 10 bases. Germline assignment: CDR1 SGHRS and CDR2 YFSETQ. This CDR3 region has 16 residues. V was clipped by 2 bases and J by 5 bases; unmatched bases: 9. DNA of the CDR3: TGCGCCAGCAGCTTAGGGGACAGGGGTTTGTGGACTGAAGCTTTCTTT. It translates to CASSLGDRGLWTEAFF.

This rearrangement joins TRBV6-1 to TRBJ1-2; TRBD1 is a possible D gene (6 bases). With 3 bases removed from V and 7 bases from J, the gap between germline ends came to 9 bases. The CDR3 is 12 amino acids. Germline V lookup: CDR1 MNHNS, CDR2 SASEGT. CDR3 amino acids: CASSDRGRGYTF. CDR3 DNA sequence: TGTGCCAGCAGTGACAGGGGACGTGGCTACACCTTC.

The rearrangement joins TRBV9 to TRBJ1-2, with a tentative D call TRBD1 (6 bases). Per germline, CDR1 SGDLS and CDR2 YYNGEE. CDR3 length: 15 amino acids. Trimming stripped 4 bases from V and 7 bases from J, with 20 bases between. The CDR3, as DNA: TGTGCCAGCAGCTTAGGGGGGGGCATAGGGTCTGGCTACACCTTC. Protein sequence: CASSLGGGIGSGYTF. The variable domain in full, completed from reference TRBV9 and TRBJ1-2, reads DSGVTQTPKHLITATGQRVTLRCSPRSGDLSVYWYQQSLDQGLQFLIQYYNGEERAKGNILERFSAQQFPDLHSELNLSSLELGDSALYFCASSLGGGIGSGYTFGSGTRLTVV.

The chain combines TRBV5-1 with TRBJ2-7, with 9 nucleotides matching TRBD1. V shed 4 bases and J 6 bases; nucleotides not matched to a gene: 8. This CDR3 is built from 14 residues. Germline loops: CDR1 SGHRS, CDR2 YFSETQ. The CDR3 protein is CASSPGTGPAEQYF. The CDR3 bases are TGCGCCAGCAGCCCGGGGACAGGGCCCGCCGAGCAGTACTTC.